This T cell receptor (beta chain) was observed in a study of T cells in Graves' hyperthyroidism and ophthalmopathy. Regarding the study as a whole: Stable hyperthyroidism was told apart from ophthalmopathy by a model built on 13 V-J features.

The CDR3 loop spans 16 amino acids. V dropped 4 bases and J dropped 7; count of bases not matched to a gene: 9. Germline V gene sequence: CDR1 SGHVS, CDR2 FQNEAQ. Those patients with uncontrolled infection, other autoimmune disease, pregnancy or lactation were excluded. Researchers amplified the TCR beta CDR3 regions from RNA transcripts. The HTBI primer set was used in a first-round RT-PCR of the TCR CDR3. MiXCR, applied by TCRdb to the multiplex PCR reads, yields one record per CDR3 protein. Here the sample spans some 500,000 distinct CDR3 sequences, 24% being singletons. In this sample, this clonotype turned up a few times. Its target is not known.

The J gene is TRBJ2-2, the V gene TRBV7-8, with TRBD1 identical over 10 bases. Source material: blood. The clonotype comes from a woman under 40 with Graves' ophthalmopathy. CDR3 residues: CASSSLDRGLGGELFF. CDR3 DNA: TGTGCCAGCAGCTCCCTAGACAGGGGGCTTGGCGGGGAGCTGTTTTTT.